This T cell receptor beta chain was sequenced in a study of blood T cells in healthy people across ages. Study-wide points: As naive T cell percentage varied, TCR beta diversity correlated strongly with it.

The CDR3 length is 14 residues. J was trimmed by 2 bases and V by 10 bases; bases with no gene match: 8. Concerning this clonotype itself: The antigen remains unidentified.

Alongside a J-beta primer mix, a sample-barcoded 5' primer served in a second PCR lasting roughly 7 to 11 cycles. Through a template-switch adaptor with 12 random nucleotides, each cDNA molecule received a tag. A single record per CDR3 protein comes from TCRdb applying MiXCR to the 5' RACE reads. The table records over 700,000 distinct CDR3 sequences, roughly 25% of them present only once. The same sample was also used in a study of T cells of mothers and their children. That work contributes: Samples came from a few healthy Caucasian mothers and their six children. Thymic selection shapes TCR recombination output similarly in related and unrelated pairs.

This clonotype was sampled from a boy aged 10-17 years in good health. The sample consisted of blood. This chain joins TRBV12-3 or TRBV12-4 and TRBJ2-5; 9 bases are a match to TRBD1. CDR3 bases: TGTGCCACCCAGAGGACAGGGGTGCAAGAGACCCAGTACTTC. Its translation is CATQRTGVQETQYF.